The present TCR beta chain was sequenced within a study of blood T cell repertoires in COVID-19. Study in general: Some COVID-19 samples were acute and others convalescent; all came from the United States, Italy and Spain. PBMCs, B-cell-depleted T cells, or T cells provided the cDNA or gDNA that made up the material.

In its sample, this clone was seen a few times. As handled by the study authors: Scientists estimated how many nucleated cells there were by amplifying reference gene primers. TCRdb's table, derived via immunoSEQ multiplex PCR, lists solely in-frame clones and lacks some. The V and J calls and the clone size are those of that table, but D and trimming were determined from the DNA. Among 310,000 or so clones listed, 70% to 90% were seen once. Germline CDR1 reads KGHSH; CDR2 reads LQKENI. CDR3 length: 15 amino acids. The ends were cut back, 5 bases at V and 10 bases at J, with 18 bases in the middle. This sequence was found in a woman aged 45-59 years with active or convalescent COVID-19. V and J are TRBV18 and TRBJ1-6; the D gene is possibly TRBD1 (5 bases). Sequencing was carried out using peripheral blood. Here the CDR3 DNA reads TGTGCCAGCTCAGTGGATCAGGGATCAGGATCACCCCTCCACTTT. Translating it yields CASSVDQGSGSPLHF.